The present T cell receptor beta chain was sequenced within a study of PD-1 blockade in classical Hodgkin lymphoma. Each of the patients experienced relapse following autologous stem cell transplantation, and their brentuximab vedotin exposure differed. CD4+ T cells were purified from thawed PBMCs by negative selection. Germline V gives CDR1 MNHNS, CDR2 SASEGT. Trimming took 4 bases from V and 4 from J, leaving 14 bases between them. This CDR3 has 14 residues. Sequenced by immunoSEQ multiplex PCR; TCRdb stores in-frame clones only, minus some. The sample consists of some 8,500 clones, about 86% of them appearing once.

The sample in question was CD4+ T cells from blood, obtained at baseline. This TCR was sampled from a human donor with classical Hodgkin lymphoma. The genes are TRBV6-1 and TRBJ2-7, with D possibly TRBD1 on 6 matching bases. Written as DNA, the CDR3 is TGTGCCAGCAGTGTGGCGACAGGTCAATACGAGCAGTACTTC. Residues: CASSVATGQYEQYF.